This is a list of T cell receptor beta chains from one sample in a study of beta chain features in type 1 diabetes. Profiling relied on immunoSEQ multiplex PCR, and the TCRdb table lists in-frame clones only, not all of them. The top ten hold about 0.02% of the sample, which has some 900,000 clones, under 20% seen once. Input material: naive CD4+ T cells from blood. These receptors were taken from a woman aged 18-35 years in good health. Each CDR3 is given with its conserved first and last residue.

TRBV10-3	TRBJ2-1	CASWADQSYNEQFF
TRBV9	TRBJ2-3	CASSPSGDTQYF
TRBV15	TRBJ2-7	CATSVWDSRTYEQYF
TRBV5-1	TRBJ2-1	CASRLSGSSYNEQFF
TRBV5-6	TRBJ2-5	CASSFRSTGMETQYF
TRBV4-2	TRBJ2-3	CASSQERVAGGPTDTQYF
TRBV2	TRBJ2-7	CASTPPAYEQYF
TRBV25-1	TRBJ2-7	CASSDAGLFGQYF
TRBV28	TRBJ2-7	CASSFGQLLSEQYF
TRBV5-6	TRBJ2-1	CASSFDRGQLAYNEQFF
TRBV9	TRBJ2-7	CASSVDPGLEVYEQYF
TRBV27	TRBJ1-2	CASRPTGTWGYTF
TRBV7-2	TRBJ2-5	CASSLRQAQETQYF
TRBV5-1	TRBJ2-3	CASSLGGADTQYF
TRBV5-1	TRBJ2-7	CASSLLAGGYYEQYF
TRBV5-1	TRBJ1-2	CASSQAEGQGFYGYTF